A selection of T cell receptor beta chains follows, all from one sample in a study of cytotoxic CD8 clonotypes in ibrutinib-treated CLL. Repertoires were generated with immunoSEQ multiplex PCR, while TCRdb's copy carries only in-frame clones and drops some. The sample comprises around 310,000 clones, about 80% of which are singletons, and over 5.5% rests with the top ten. The sample in question was PBMCs, obtained before ibrutinib treatment. These TCRs come from a human donor with chronic lymphocytic leukemia. Each CDR3 is given with its conserved first and last residue. Fields, in order: V gene, clone size, J gene, D gene, CDR3 protein, CDR3 DNA. The D gene is left open where the match is weak. Not every row has a clone size; where given, it reads once, few, many or a size class.

V gene: TRBV6-5; clone size: .; J gene: TRBJ2-7; D gene: TRBD1; CDR3 protein: CASSYGDSTPSRQYF; CDR3 DNA: TGTGCCAGCAGTTATGGGGACAGCACGCCTAGTCGGCAGTACTTC
V gene: TRBV7-9; clone size: .; J gene: TRBJ2-7; D gene: TRBD1; CDR3 protein: CASSLWTGVLQPNEQYF; CDR3 DNA: TGTGCCAGCAGCTTATGGACAGGGGTCCTCCAACCGAACGAGCAGTACTTC
V gene: TRBV4-2; clone size: .; J gene: TRBJ2-5; D gene: TRBD1; CDR3 protein: CASSQDRTGGETQYF; CDR3 DNA: TGTGCCAGCAGCCAAGATCGGACAGGGGGAGAGACCCAGTACTTC
V gene: TRBV7-6; clone size: once; J gene: TRBJ2-2; D gene: TRBD2; CDR3 protein: CASSLNPGLASTGELFF; CDR3 DNA: TGTGCCAGCAGCTTAAACCCTGGACTAGCCAGCACCGGGGAGCTGTTTTTT
V gene: TRBV25-1; clone size: .; J gene: TRBJ2-1; D gene: TRBD1; CDR3 protein: CASSAVGQGYNEQFF; CDR3 DNA: TGTGCCAGCAGTGCTGTGGGACAGGGATACAATGAGCAGTTCTTC
V gene: TRBV4-3; clone size: .; J gene: TRBJ2-1; D gene: .; CDR3 protein: CASSHGGTYNEQFF; CDR3 DNA: TGCGCCAGCAGCCATGGCGGGACTTACAATGAGCAGTTCTTC
V gene: TRBV9; clone size: few; J gene: TRBJ1-1; D gene: .; CDR3 protein: CASSVDRGNTEAFF; CDR3 DNA: TGTGCCAGCAGCGTAGATAGAGGGAATACTGAAGCTTTCTTT
V gene: TRBV4-1; clone size: .; J gene: TRBJ1-1; D gene: TRBD1; CDR3 protein: CASSQRGGPEAFF; CDR3 DNA: TGCGCCAGCAGCCAACGAGGGGGCCCTGAAGCTTTCTTT
V gene: TRBV25-1; clone size: .; J gene: TRBJ2-5; D gene: TRBD1; CDR3 protein: CASSTPQGIETQYF; CDR3 DNA: TGTGCCAGCAGTACACCACAGGGGATAGAGACCCAGTACTTC
V gene: TRBV15; clone size: once; J gene: TRBJ2-5; D gene: TRBD1; CDR3 protein: CATSRDLQGTAQYF; CDR3 DNA: TGTGCCACCAGCAGAGATTTACAGGGGACGGCCCAGTACTTC
V gene: TRBV7-8; clone size: .; J gene: TRBJ1-2; D gene: .; CDR3 protein: CASSPYPTGKGYTF; CDR3 DNA: TGTGCCAGCAGCCCATACCCCACAGGGAAGGGCTACACCTTC
V gene: TRBV7-9; clone size: .; J gene: TRBJ1-2; D gene: .; CDR3 protein: CASSFYVGGVYGYTF; CDR3 DNA: TGTGCCAGCAGCTTCTATGTCGGCGGAGTATATGGCTACACCTTC
V gene: TRBV5-1; clone size: .; J gene: TRBJ2-7; D gene: .; CDR3 protein: CASSFRERGEQYF; CDR3 DNA: TGCGCCAGCAGCTTCCGGGAGAGGGGTGAGCAGTACTTC
V gene: TRBV5-4; clone size: .; J gene: TRBJ2-1; D gene: .; CDR3 protein: CASSFWVTGWDEQFF; CDR3 DNA: TGTGCCAGCAGCTTCTGGGTCACAGGGTGGGATGAGCAGTTCTTC
V gene: TRBV10-3; clone size: .; J gene: TRBJ2-3; D gene: .; CDR3 protein: CAISGSDGTDTQYF; CDR3 DNA: TGTGCCATCAGTGGTAGCGATGGGACAGATACGCAGTATTTT
V gene: TRBV5-1; clone size: .; J gene: TRBJ2-1; D gene: TRBD2; CDR3 protein: CASSLPPALAGGDVNEQFF; CDR3 DNA: TGCGCCAGCAGCTTACCCCCGGCACTAGCGGGAGGTGACGTGAATGAGCAGTTCTTC
V gene: TRBV5-8; clone size: .; J gene: TRBJ1-2; D gene: .; CDR3 protein: CASSSRALNYGYTF; CDR3 DNA: TGTGCCAGCAGCTCCCGGGCCTTGAACTATGGCTACACCTTC
V gene: TRBV5-1; clone size: .; J gene: TRBJ2-1; D gene: .; CDR3 protein: CASSEDFYNEQFF; CDR3 DNA: TGCGCCAGCAGCGAAGACTTCTACAATGAGCAGTTCTTC
V gene: TRBV9; clone size: .; J gene: TRBJ2-1; D gene: TRBD2; CDR3 protein: CASSAGTSATYNEQFF; CDR3 DNA: TGTGCCAGCAGCGCAGGGACTAGCGCAACTTACAATGAGCAGTTCTTC
V gene: TRBV15; clone size: .; J gene: TRBJ2-2; D gene: .; CDR3 protein: CATSSDRRNTGELFF; CDR3 DNA: TGTGCCACCAGCAGCGACAGGCGGAACACCGGGGAGCTGTTTTTT
V gene: TRBV4-1; clone size: few; J gene: TRBJ1-2; D gene: .; CDR3 protein: CASSLAGPDSYGYTF; CDR3 DNA: TGCGCCAGCAGCCTTGCAGGACCGGACAGCTATGGCTACACCTTC
V gene: TRBV2; clone size: few; J gene: TRBJ1-2; D gene: .; CDR3 protein: CASSDAGNYGYTF; CDR3 DNA: TGTGCCAGCAGTGACGCCGGTAACTATGGCTACACCTTC
V gene: TRBV9; clone size: .; J gene: TRBJ2-5; D gene: .; CDR3 protein: CASSGSDKGETQYF; CDR3 DNA: TGTGCCAGCAGCGGATCGGACAAGGGGGAGACCCAGTACTTC
V gene: TRBV11-2; clone size: .; J gene: TRBJ2-1; D gene: .; CDR3 protein: CASSLAPKAGSYNEQFF; CDR3 DNA: TGTGCCAGCAGCTTAGCTCCCAAAGCGGGCTCCTACAATGAGCAGTTCTTC
V gene: TRBV29-1; clone size: .; J gene: TRBJ1-2; D gene: TRBD1; CDR3 protein: CSVGADRVNYGYTF; CDR3 DNA: TGCAGCGTTGGGGCGGACAGGGTCAACTATGGCTACACCTTC
V gene: TRBV5-6; clone size: .; J gene: TRBJ2-7; D gene: TRBD2; CDR3 protein: CASSWGLAGGLLDEQYF; CDR3 DNA: TGTGCCAGCAGCTGGGGACTAGCGGGAGGGCTCTTGGACGAGCAGTACTTC
V gene: TRBV18; clone size: .; J gene: TRBJ2-1; D gene: TRBD2; CDR3 protein: CASSPVGGSSGNEQFF; CDR3 DNA: TGTGCCAGCTCACCCGTGGGGGGGAGCTCAGGGAATGAGCAGTTCTTC
V gene: TRBV7-6; clone size: .; J gene: TRBJ1-2; D gene: .; CDR3 protein: CASSPRPQGPVNYGYTF; CDR3 DNA: TGTGCCAGCAGCCCCCGGCCCCAGGGGCCGGTTAACTATGGCTACACCTTC
V gene: TRBV15; clone size: .; J gene: TRBJ2-1; D gene: TRBD2; CDR3 protein: CATSRDFVSGSANEQFF; CDR3 DNA: TGTGCCACCAGCAGAGATTTCGTTAGCGGGAGTGCCAATGAGCAGTTCTTC
V gene: TRBV13; clone size: .; J gene: TRBJ2-3; D gene: .; CDR3 protein: CASSLGLIAADTQYF; CDR3 DNA: TGTGCCAGCAGCTTAGGCCTGATAGCAGCAGATACGCAGTATTTT
V gene: TRBV4-1; clone size: .; J gene: TRBJ2-1; D gene: TRBD1; CDR3 protein: CASSPRQGRYEQFF; CDR3 DNA: TGCGCCAGCAGCCCGAGACAGGGACGTTATGAGCAGTTCTTC
V gene: TRBV28; clone size: .; J gene: TRBJ1-2; D gene: .; CDR3 protein: CASSKTAHDYTF; CDR3 DNA: TGTGCCAGCAGTAAGACGGCCCATGACTACACCTTC
V gene: TRBV15; clone size: .; J gene: TRBJ2-4; D gene: .; CDR3 protein: CATSRDHSVAIQYF; CDR3 DNA: TGTGCCACCAGCAGAGATCACTCCGTGGCCATTCAGTACTTC
V gene: TRBV5-1; clone size: .; J gene: TRBJ2-3; D gene: .; CDR3 protein: CASSVSGPTLRDTQYF; CDR3 DNA: TGCGCCAGCAGCGTGAGCGGGCCCACATTAAGAGATACGCAGTATTTT
V gene: TRBV29-1; clone size: .; J gene: TRBJ1-2; D gene: .; CDR3 protein: CSVDVRRALGYTF; CDR3 DNA: TGCAGCGTTGACGTCAGGAGGGCCTTAGGCTACACCTTC
V gene: TRBV6-5; clone size: once; J gene: TRBJ2-1; D gene: .; CDR3 protein: CASSYFSVGEQFF; CDR3 DNA: TGTGCCAGCAGTTATTTTAGCGTCGGTGAGCAGTTCTTC
V gene: TRBV29-1; clone size: .; J gene: TRBJ1-5; D gene: TRBD1; CDR3 protein: CSGEGQLGNQPQHF; CDR3 DNA: TGCAGCGGGGAGGGACAGTTGGGGAATCAGCCCCAGCATTTT
V gene: TRBV29-1; clone size: .; J gene: TRBJ2-1; D gene: .; CDR3 protein: CSVLTHHLYNEQFF; CDR3 DNA: TGCAGCGTCTTGACCCACCACCTGTACAATGAGCAGTTCTTC